This TCR beta chain is drawn from a study of cytomegalovirus exposure and HLA in healthy donors. In germline, CDR1 is SGHNT, CDR2 YENEEA. The V gene end was trimmed by 7 bases and the J gene end by 4 bases; junction bases not matched to a gene: 9. This CDR3 has 15 residues. Vbeta (60) and Jbeta (13) primers were used in the PCR. Sequencing used immunoSEQ multiplex PCR; TCRdb keeps in-frame clones, though not all of them. This sample yields about 240,000 clones, of which around four fifths are seen a single time; about 0.45% belongs to the top ten. The genes are TRBV11-3 and TRBJ2-2; 7 bases align to TRBD1. The specimen was PBMCs. This sequence originates from a boy aged 5-17 years in good health and CMV-seronegative. The CDR3 here is CASTARAGGTGELFF. CDR3 bases: TGTGCCAGCACTGCGCGGGCAGGGGGCACCGGGGAGCTGTTTTTT.